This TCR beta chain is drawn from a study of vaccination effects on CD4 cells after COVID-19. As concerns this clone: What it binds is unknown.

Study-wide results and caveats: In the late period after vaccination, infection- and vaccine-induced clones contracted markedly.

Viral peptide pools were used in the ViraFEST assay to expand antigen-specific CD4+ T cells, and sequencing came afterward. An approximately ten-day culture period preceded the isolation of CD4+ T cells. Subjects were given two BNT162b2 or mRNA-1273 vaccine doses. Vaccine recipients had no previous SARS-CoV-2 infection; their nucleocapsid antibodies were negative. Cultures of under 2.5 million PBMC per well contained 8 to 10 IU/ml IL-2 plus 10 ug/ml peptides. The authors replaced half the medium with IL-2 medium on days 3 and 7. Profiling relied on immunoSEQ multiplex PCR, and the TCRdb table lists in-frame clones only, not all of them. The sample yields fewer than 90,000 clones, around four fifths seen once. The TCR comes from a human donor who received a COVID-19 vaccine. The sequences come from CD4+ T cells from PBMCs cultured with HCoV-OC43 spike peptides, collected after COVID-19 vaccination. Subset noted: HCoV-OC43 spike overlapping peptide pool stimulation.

DNA for the CDR3: TGTGCCAGCATTGTGGGACAGGGCACAGATACGCAGTATTTT. It codes for CASIVGQGTDTQYF. The chain combines TRBV2 with TRBJ2-3; 8 bases match TRBD1. After removal of 7 bases from V and 1 base from J, the junction contained 4 bases not matched to a gene. Germline CDR1 reads SNHLY; CDR2 reads FYNNEI. There are 14 residues in the CDR3.